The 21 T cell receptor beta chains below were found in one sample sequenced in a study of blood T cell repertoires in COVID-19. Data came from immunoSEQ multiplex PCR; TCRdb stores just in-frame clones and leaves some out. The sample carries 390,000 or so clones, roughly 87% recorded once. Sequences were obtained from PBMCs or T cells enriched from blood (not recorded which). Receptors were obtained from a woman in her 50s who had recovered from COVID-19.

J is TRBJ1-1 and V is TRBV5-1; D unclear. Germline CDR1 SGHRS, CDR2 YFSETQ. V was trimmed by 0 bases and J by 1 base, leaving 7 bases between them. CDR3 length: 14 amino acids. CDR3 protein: CASSLGLSNTEAFF. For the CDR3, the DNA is TGCGCCAGCAGCTTGGGACTTTCGAACACTGAAGCTTTCTTT.

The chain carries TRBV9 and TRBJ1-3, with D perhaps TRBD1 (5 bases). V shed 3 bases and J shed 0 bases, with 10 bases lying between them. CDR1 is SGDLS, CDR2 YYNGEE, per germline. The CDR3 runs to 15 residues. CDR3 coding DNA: TGTGCCAGCAGCGCGGGGGTCGCCTCTGGAAACACCATATATTTT. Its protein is CASSAGVASGNTIYF.

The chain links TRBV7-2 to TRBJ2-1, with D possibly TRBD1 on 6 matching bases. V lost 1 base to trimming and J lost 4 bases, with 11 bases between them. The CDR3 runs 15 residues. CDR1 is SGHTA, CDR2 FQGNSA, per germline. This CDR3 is CASSLVGGAYNEQFF. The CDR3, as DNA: TGTGCCAGCAGCTTAGTTGGGGGCGCTTACAATGAGCAGTTCTTC.

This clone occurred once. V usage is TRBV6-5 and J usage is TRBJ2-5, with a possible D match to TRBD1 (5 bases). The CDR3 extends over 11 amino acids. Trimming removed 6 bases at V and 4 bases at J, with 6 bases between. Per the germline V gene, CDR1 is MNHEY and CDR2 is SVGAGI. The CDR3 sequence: CASRRGETQYF. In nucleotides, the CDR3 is TGTGCCAGCAGAAGGGGAGAGACCCAGTACTTC.

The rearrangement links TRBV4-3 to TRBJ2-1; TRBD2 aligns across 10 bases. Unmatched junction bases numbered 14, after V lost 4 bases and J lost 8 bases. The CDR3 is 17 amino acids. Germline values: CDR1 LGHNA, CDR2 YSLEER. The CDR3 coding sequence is TGCGCCAGCAGCCGATCCCTGACTAGCGGGTCTAGTTATGAGCAGTTCTTC. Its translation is CASSRSLTSGSSYEQFF.

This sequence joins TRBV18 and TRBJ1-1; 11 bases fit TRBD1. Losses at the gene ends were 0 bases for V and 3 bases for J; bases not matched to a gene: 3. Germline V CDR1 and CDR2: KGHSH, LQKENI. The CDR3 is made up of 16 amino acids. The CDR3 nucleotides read TGTGCCAGCTCACCACCGAAGGGACAGGGGGACACTGAAGCTTTCTTT. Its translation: CASSPPKGQGDTEAFF.

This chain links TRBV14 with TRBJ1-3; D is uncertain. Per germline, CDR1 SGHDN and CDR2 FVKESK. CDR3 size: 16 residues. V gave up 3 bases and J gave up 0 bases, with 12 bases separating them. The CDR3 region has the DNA TGTGCCAGCAGCCACCGGACTCCGCTCTCTGGAAACACCATATATTTT. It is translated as CASSHRTPLSGNTIYF. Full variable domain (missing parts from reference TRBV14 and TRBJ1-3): EAGVTQFPSHSVIEKGQTVTLRCDPISGHDNLYWYRRVMGKEIKFLLHFVKESKQDESGMPNNRFLAERTGGTYSTLKVQPAELEDSGVYFCASSHRTPLSGNTIYFGEGSWLTVV.

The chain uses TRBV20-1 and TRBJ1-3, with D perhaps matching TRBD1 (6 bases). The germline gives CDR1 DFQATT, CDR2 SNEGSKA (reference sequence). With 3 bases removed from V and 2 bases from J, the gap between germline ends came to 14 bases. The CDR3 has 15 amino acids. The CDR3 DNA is TGCAGTGCTAGTGGGGCCGGGGGGCCTGGAAACACCATATATTTT. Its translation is CSASGAGGPGNTIYF.

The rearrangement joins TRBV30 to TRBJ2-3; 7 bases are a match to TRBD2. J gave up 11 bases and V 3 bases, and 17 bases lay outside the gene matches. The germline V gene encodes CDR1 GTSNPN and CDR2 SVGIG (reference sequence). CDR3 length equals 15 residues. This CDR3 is CAWSFWGGPTSKQYF. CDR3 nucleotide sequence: TGTGCCTGGAGCTTCTGGGGAGGGCCCACGTCAAAGCAGTATTTT.

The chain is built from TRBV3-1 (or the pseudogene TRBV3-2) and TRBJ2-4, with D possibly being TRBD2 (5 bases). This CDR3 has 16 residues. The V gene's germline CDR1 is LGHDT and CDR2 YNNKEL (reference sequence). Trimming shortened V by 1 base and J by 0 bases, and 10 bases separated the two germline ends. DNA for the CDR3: TGTGCCAGCAGCCAAGCCCGGGGTCTAGCCAAAAACATTCAGTACTTC. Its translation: CASSQARGLAKNIQYF.

CDR3 sequence (DNA): TGCAGCGTTCCAAGAGGCGACACTGAAGCTTTCTTT. This sequence encodes CSVPRGDTEAFF. The chain couples TRBV29-1 to TRBJ1-1; D is undetermined. Germline-derived CDR1 and CDR2 are SQVTM and ANQGSEA. V shed 5 bases and J shed 3 bases, with 10 bases lying between them. The CDR3 is 12 amino acids.

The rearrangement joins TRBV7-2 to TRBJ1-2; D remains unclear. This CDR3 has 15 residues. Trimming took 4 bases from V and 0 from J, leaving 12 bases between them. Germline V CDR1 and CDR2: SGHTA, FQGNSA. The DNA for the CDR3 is TGTGCCAGCAGCTCAGACTCGATTACTAACTATGGCTACACCTTC. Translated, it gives CASSSDSITNYGYTF.

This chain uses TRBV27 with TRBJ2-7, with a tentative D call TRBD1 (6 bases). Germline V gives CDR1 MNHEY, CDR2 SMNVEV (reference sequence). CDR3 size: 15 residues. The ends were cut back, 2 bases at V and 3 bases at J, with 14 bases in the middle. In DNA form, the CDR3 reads TGTGCCAGCAGTTTACGGTCTCAGGGGTTCTACGAGCAGTACTTC. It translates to CASSLRSQGFYEQYF.

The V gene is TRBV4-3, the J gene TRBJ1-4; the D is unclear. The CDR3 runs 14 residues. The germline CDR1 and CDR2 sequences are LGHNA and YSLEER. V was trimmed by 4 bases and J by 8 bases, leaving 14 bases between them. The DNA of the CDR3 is TGCGCCAGCAGCCCGACCTGGGAGAAGGAAAAACTGTTTTTT. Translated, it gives CASSPTWEKEKLFF.

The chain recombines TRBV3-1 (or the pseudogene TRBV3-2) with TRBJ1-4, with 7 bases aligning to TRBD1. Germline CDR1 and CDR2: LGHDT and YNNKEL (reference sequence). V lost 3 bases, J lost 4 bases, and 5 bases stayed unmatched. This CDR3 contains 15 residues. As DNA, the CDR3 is TGTGCCAGCAGCCACCTGGGACAGCATAATGAAAAACTGTTTTTT. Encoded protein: CASSHLGQHNEKLFF.

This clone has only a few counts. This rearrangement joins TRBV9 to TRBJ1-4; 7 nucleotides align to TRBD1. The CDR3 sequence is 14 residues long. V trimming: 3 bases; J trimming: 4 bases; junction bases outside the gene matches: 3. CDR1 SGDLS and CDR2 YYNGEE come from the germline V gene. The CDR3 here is CASSGDSLNEKLFF. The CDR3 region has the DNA TGTGCCAGCAGCGGGGACAGCCTTAATGAAAAACTGTTTTTT.

The CDR3 nucleotides are TGTGCCAGCAGTTACTCGCCAGATAACTATGGCTACACCTTC. Amino acids: CASSYSPDNYGYTF. This chain links TRBV6-6 with TRBJ1-2; D is ambiguous. CDR3 length equals 14 residues. Germline V gives CDR1 MNHNY, CDR2 SVGAGI (reference sequence). Trimming stripped 0 bases from V and 1 base from J, with 6 bases between.

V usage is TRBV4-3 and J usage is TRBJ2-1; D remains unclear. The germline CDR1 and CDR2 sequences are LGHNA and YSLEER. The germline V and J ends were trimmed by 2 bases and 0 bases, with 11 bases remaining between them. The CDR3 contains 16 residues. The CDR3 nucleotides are TGCGCCAGCAGCCAACGAGCAGCGAGCTCCTACAATGAGCAGTTCTTC. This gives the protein CASSQRAASSYNEQFF.

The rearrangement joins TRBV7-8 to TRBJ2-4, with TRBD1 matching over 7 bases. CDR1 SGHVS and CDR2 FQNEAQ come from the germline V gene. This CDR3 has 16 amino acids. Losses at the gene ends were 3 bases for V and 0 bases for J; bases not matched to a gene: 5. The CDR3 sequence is CASSFQGVGAKNIQYF. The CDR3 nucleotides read TGTGCCAGCAGCTTTCAGGGGGTCGGAGCCAAAAACATTCAGTACTTC. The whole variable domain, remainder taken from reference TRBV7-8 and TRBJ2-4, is GAGVSQSPRYKVAKRGQDVALRCDPISGHVSLFWYQQALGQGPEFLTYFQNEAQLDKSGLPSDRFFAERPEGSVSTLKIQRTQQEDSAVYLCASSFQGVGAKNIQYFGAGTRLSVL.

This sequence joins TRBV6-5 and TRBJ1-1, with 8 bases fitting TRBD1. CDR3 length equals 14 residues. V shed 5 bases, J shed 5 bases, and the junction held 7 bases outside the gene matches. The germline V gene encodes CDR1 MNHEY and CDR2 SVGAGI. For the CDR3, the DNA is TGTGCCAGCAGTAGGACAGGGCGTAGGACTGAAGCTTTCTTT. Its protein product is CASSRTGRRTEAFF.

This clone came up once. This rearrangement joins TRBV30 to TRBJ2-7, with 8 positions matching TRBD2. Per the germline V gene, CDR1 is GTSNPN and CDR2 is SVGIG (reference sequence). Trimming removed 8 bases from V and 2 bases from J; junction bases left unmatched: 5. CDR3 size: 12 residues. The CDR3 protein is CAGRGVTYEQYF. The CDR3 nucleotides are TGTGCCGGGCGGGGGGTGACCTACGAGCAGTACTTC.